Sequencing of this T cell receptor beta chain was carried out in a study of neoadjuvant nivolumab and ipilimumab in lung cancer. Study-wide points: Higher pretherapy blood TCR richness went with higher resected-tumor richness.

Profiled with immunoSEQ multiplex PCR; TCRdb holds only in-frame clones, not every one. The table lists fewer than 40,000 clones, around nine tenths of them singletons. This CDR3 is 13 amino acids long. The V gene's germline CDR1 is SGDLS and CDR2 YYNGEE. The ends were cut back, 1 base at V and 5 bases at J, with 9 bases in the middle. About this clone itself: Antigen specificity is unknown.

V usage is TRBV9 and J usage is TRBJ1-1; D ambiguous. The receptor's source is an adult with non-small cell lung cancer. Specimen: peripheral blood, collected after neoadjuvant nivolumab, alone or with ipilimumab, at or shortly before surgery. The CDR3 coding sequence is TGTGCCAGCAGCGTAAGCCCTGGGACTGAAGCTTTCTTT. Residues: CASSVSPGTEAFF. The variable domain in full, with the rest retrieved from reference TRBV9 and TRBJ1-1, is DSGVTQTPKHLITATGQRVTLRCSPRSGDLSVYWYQQSLDQGLQFLIQYYNGEERAKGNILERFSAQQFPDLHSELNLSSLELGDSALYFCASSVSPGTEAFFGQGTRLTVV.